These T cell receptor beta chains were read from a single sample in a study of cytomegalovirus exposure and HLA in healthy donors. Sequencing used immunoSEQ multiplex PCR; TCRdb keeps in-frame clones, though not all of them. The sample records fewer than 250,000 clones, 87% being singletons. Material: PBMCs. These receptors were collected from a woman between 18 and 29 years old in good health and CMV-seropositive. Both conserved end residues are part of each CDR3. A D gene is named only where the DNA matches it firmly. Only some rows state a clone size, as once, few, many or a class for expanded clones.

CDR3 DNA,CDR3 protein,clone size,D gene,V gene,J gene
TGTGCCAGCAGCGGATACGGGACTAGCGGGATCTACGAGCAGTACTTC,CASSGYGTSGIYEQYF,-,TRBD2,TRBV7-2,TRBJ2-7
TGTGCCAGCAGTCCCAAAAAAGCGCTAGCGGGAGTAGGTGAGCAGTTCTTC,CASSPKKALAGVGEQFF,-,TRBD2,TRBV25-1,TRBJ2-1
TGTGCCAGCAGGGGACTAGCGGGAGGTACAGATACGCAGTATTTT,CASRGLAGGTDTQYF,-,TRBD2,TRBV6-7,TRBJ2-3
TGTGCCAGCAGTTCCCAGGTGGGACTAGCGGGTTACGAGCAGTACTTC,CASSSQVGLAGYEQYF,-,TRBD2,TRBV7-2,TRBJ2-7
TGCGCCACCCAGGGTCTTCTAGCGACATACAATGAGCAGTTCTTC,CATQGLLATYNEQFF,-,-,TRBV10-2,TRBJ2-1
TGTGCCAGCAGTCCCTTCCGGCGACCTGAGGGCGAGCAGTACTTC,CASSPFRRPEGEQYF,-,-,TRBV4-2,TRBJ2-7
TGTGCCAGCAGCTTGGGTGGGACTAGCGGGATCACAGATACGCAGTATTTT,CASSLGGTSGITDTQYF,-,TRBD2,TRBV5-4,TRBJ2-3
TGTGCCAGCAGACTAGCGGGACGGGAAGAGACCCAGTACTTC,CASRLAGREETQYF,-,TRBD2,TRBV27,TRBJ2-5
TGTGCCCTCAACGTTGGCGGGTTCTCTGGAAACACCATATATTTT,CALNVGGFSGNTIYF,-,-,TRBV30,TRBJ1-3
TGTGCCAGTAGTATCGCGGGCCCCACAGATACGCAGTATTTT,CASSIAGPTDTQYF,-,-,TRBV19,TRBJ2-3
TGCGCCAGCAGCCAAGACCTGCGGGAGTCCCCCTACGAGCAGTACTTC,CASSQDLRESPYEQYF,-,TRBD2,TRBV4-1,TRBJ2-7
TGTGCCAGCAGGACAGGGGCGATGTGGGGCTACACCTTC,CASRTGAMWGYTF,once,TRBD1,TRBV28,TRBJ1-2
TGTGCCTGCCCCCCGCCGGGGAGCGGGGGCTACACCTTC,CACPPPGSGGYTF,once,-,TRBV30,TRBJ1-2
TGTGCCAGCAGCCCCACTAGCGGAGCTTCCTACGAGCAGTACTTC,CASSPTSGASYEQYF,-,TRBD2,TRBV6-1,TRBJ2-7
TGTGCCAGCAGTCCGCTGGCGGGGGGAAATGAGCAGTTCTTC,CASSPLAGGNEQFF,-,TRBD2,TRBV27,TRBJ2-1
TGTGCCACCAGCAGAGATCAACTTACCGGAAACACCATATATTTT,CATSRDQLTGNTIYF,once,-,TRBV15,TRBJ1-3
TGCGCCAGCACTGGACTAGCGGGAGACGAGCAGTACTTC,CASTGLAGDEQYF,-,TRBD2,TRBV10-2,TRBJ2-7
TGTGCCACCAGCAGAGCGACCGGGACAGGGGTTGGCTACACCTTC,CATSRATGTGVGYTF,-,TRBD1,TRBV15,TRBJ1-2
TGCAGCGTTGAAGATGGGGAGGTTGGCTACACCTTC,CSVEDGEVGYTF,-,-,TRBV29-1,TRBJ1-2
TGTGCCAGCCTTAGAACAGGGGAGGCTCCTGAAGCTTTCTTT,CASLRTGEAPEAFF,-,TRBD1,TRBV5-6,TRBJ1-1
TGTGCCAGCAGCATCGATTGGGGCGAGTACTTC,CASSIDWGEYF,-,-,TRBV7-2,TRBJ2-7
TGCGCCAGCAGCTTGGGACAGGGGGCGATCTCTGGAAACACCATATATTTT,CASSLGQGAISGNTIYF,-,TRBD1,TRBV5-1,TRBJ1-3
TGTGCCAGTAGTATTGGACTCCTCACAGATACGCAGTATTTT,CASSIGLLTDTQYF,-,-,TRBV19,TRBJ2-3
TGTGCCAGCATGACCAGCGGAAATACAGATACGCAGTATTTT,CASMTSGNTDTQYF,-,-,TRBV9,TRBJ2-3
TGTGCCACCAGCAGAGGTCCGGGACAGGGGGCAGGGAATCAGCCCCAGCATTTT,CATSRGPGQGAGNQPQHF,-,TRBD1,TRBV15,TRBJ1-5
TGCAGCGTTGTCTACGGGGACCCGAAGGAGGGGGAGCAGTTCTTC,CSVVYGDPKEGEQFF,-,-,TRBV29-1,TRBJ2-1
TGTGCCAGCAGCTTAGCGCGTGATAGTTCGGCTAGTGTACAGTTCTTC,CASSLARDSSASVQFF,-,-,TRBV7-8,TRBJ2-1
TGCGCCAGCAGCCTCTCCCCGGGACAGGGCAACACTGAAGCTTTCTTT,CASSLSPGQGNTEAFF,once,TRBD1,TRBV5-1,TRBJ1-1
TGTGCCAGCAGGGCTAGCGGGGGCCGGACCCAGTACTTC,CASRASGGRTQYF,-,TRBD2,TRBV27,TRBJ2-5
TGTGCCAGCAGTTACTCAGTCGGACAGGGAGGAGGCTACACCTTC,CASSYSVGQGGGYTF,-,TRBD1,TRBV6-5,TRBJ1-2
TGTGCCAGCAGTTACGGTGGCAGGCTCTCTGGAAACACCATATATTTT,CASSYGGRLSGNTIYF,once,-,TRBV6-5,TRBJ1-3
TGCGCCAGCAGCTTGGCGGGGGGAGGTGAAGCTTTCTTT,CASSLAGGGEAFF,few,-,TRBV5-1,TRBJ1-1
TGTGCCAGCAGCTTAGCGGGACATGGCAACGAGCAGTACTTC,CASSLAGHGNEQYF,few,-,TRBV7-9,TRBJ2-7
TGTGCCAGCAGTTTACGGCTAGCGCGTTTCTCTGGGGCCAACGTCCTGACTTTC,CASSLRLARFSGANVLTF,-,-,TRBV27,TRBJ2-6
TGTGCCAGCAGCTTAGACAGGGCTCTCTGGGTCGGGGAGCTGTTTTTT,CASSLDRALWVGELFF,-,TRBD1,TRBV5-4,TRBJ2-2
TGTGCCAGCAGCCAGGGAGGCTACACCTTC,CASSQGGYTF,-,-,TRBV28,TRBJ1-2
TGCGCCAGCAGTGAGCGCGGGCCTCAAGAGACCCAGTACTTC,CASSERGPQETQYF,-,-,TRBV10-2,TRBJ2-5